The clone carrying this T cell receptor beta chain was observed a few times. What it binds is not known. The CDR3 regions of TCR beta were amplified from RNA transcripts. During a first-round RT-PCR of the TCR CDR3, the HTBI primer set was used. TCRdb analysed the multiplex PCR reads with MiXCR anew, one entry per CDR3 protein. The sample includes hundreds of thousands of distinct CDR3 sequences, under 25% of them seen just once. This sample was taken from a study of T cells in Graves' hyperthyroidism and ophthalmopathy. Study-level results: By a 13 V-J model, ophthalmopathy was set apart from stable hyperthyroidism.

With 0 bases clipped from V and 3 bases from J, the junction kept 1 base outside the gene matches. Germline CDR1 reads SGHTA; CDR2 reads FQGTGA. This CDR3 region has 17 residues. The sample taken for sequencing was blood. The sequence was obtained from a man aged 25 to 40 with Graves' ophthalmopathy. The gene calls are TRBV7-3 and TRBJ2-3, with 15 bases matching TRBD2. The CDR3 DNA is TGTGCCAGCAGCTTAACGGGACTAGCGGGAGGTACAGATACGCAGTATTTT. Its translation is CASSLTGLAGGTDTQYF.